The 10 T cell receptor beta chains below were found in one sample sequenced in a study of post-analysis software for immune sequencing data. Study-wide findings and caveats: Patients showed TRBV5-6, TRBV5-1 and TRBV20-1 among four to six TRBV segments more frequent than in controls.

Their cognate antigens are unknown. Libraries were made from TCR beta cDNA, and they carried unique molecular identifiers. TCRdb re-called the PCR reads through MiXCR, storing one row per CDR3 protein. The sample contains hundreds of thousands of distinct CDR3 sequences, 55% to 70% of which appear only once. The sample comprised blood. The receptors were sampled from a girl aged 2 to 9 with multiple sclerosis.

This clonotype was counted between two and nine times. CDR3 sequence reads: CASSPRETYEQYF. The DNA for the CDR3 is TGTGCCAGCAGTCCCCGGGAGACCTACGAGCAGTACTTC. The genes are TRBV28 and TRBJ2-7; tentative D call: TRBD2 (6 bases). Germline V gene data show CDR1 as MDHEN and CDR2 as SYDVKM. V gave up 5 bases and J gave up 2 bases, with 10 bases separating them. The CDR3 runs to 13 residues.

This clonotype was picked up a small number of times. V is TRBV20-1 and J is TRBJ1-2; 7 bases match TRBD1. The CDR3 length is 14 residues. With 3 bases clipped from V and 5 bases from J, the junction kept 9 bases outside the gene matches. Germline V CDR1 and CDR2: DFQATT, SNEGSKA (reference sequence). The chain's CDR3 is CSASRQGLPYGYTF. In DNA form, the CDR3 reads TGCAGTGCTAGCCGACAGGGTCTCCCATATGGCTACACCTTC.

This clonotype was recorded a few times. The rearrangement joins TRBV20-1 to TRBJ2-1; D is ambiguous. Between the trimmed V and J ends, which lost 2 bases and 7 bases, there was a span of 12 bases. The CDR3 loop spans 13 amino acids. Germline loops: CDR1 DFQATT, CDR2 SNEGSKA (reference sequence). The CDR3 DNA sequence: TGCAGTGCTAGAAGGCCTAGTCGGAATGAGCAGTTCTTC. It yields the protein CSARRPSRNEQFF.

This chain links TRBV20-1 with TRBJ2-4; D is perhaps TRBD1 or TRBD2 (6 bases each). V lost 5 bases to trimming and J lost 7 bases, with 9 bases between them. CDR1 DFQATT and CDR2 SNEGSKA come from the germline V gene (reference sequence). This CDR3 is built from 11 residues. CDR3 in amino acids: CSAWRGNIQYF. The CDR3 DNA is TGCAGTGCTTGGAGGGGGAACATTCAGTACTTC.

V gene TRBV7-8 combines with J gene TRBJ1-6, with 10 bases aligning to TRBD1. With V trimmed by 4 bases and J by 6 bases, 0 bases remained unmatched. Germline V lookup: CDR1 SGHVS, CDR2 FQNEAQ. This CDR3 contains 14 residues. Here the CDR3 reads CASSWTGGNSPLHF. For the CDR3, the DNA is TGTGCCAGCAGCTGGACAGGGGGTAATTCACCCCTCCACTTT.

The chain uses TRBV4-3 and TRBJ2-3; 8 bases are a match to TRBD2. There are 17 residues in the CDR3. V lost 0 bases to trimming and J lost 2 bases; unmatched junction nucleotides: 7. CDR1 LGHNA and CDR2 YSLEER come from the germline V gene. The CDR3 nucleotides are TGCGCCAGCAGCCAAGATTTAGTAGCGGGGTTCACAGATACGCAGTATTTT. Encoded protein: CASSQDLVAGFTDTQYF.

In DNA form, the CDR3 reads TGTGCCAGCAGCTCACTGATCTCAGGGGCTGGGGCCAACGTCCTGACTTTC. This encodes CASSSLISGAGANVLTF. The gene calls are TRBV11-2 and TRBJ2-6; weak D call: TRBD1 (6 bases). The ends were cut back, 4 bases at V and 2 bases at J, with 15 bases in the middle. CDR3 length equals 17 residues. CDR1 and CDR2 from the germline V gene are SGHAT and FQNNGV.

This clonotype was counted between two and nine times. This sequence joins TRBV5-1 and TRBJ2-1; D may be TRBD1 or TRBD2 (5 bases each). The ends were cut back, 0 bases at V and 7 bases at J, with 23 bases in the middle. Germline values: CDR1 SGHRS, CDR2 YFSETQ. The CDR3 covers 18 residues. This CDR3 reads CASSLGDGDARFGNEQFF. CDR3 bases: TGCGCCAGCAGCTTGGGGGACGGTGACGCGAGATTCGGGAATGAGCAGTTCTTC. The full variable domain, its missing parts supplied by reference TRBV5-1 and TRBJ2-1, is KAGVTQTPRYLIKTRGQQVTLSCSPISGHRSVSWYQQTPGQGLQFLFEYFSETQRNKGNFPGRFSGRQFSNSRSEMNVSTLELGDSALYLCASSLGDGDARFGNEQFFGPGTRLTVL.

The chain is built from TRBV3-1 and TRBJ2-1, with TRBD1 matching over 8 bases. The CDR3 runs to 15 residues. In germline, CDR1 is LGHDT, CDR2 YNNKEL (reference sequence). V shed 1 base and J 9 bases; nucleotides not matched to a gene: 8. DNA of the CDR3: TGTGCCAGCAGCCAAGTACCCCAGGGGGCTGTTGAGCAGTTCTTC. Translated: CASSQVPQGAVEQFF.

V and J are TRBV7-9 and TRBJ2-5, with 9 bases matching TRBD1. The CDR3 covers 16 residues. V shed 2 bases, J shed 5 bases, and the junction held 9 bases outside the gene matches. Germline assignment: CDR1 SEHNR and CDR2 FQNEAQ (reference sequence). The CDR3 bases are TGTGCCAGCAGCTTACCCGGGACAGGGTTTGAGGAGACCCAGTACTTC. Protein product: CASSLPGTGFEETQYF.